This passage covers 7 T cell receptor beta chains from one sample sequenced in a study of T cell responses to AZD1222 COVID-19 vaccine. Method: immunoSEQ multiplex PCR; TCRdb's copy keeps in-frame clones and lacks some. Among fewer than 150,000 clones listed, roughly 86% were seen once. The material sequenced was peripheral blood, taken 28 days after the second AZD1222 dose. The source is an adult who received the AZD1222 COVID-19 vaccine.

This chain joins TRBV18 and TRBJ1-2; D is unresolved. V gave up 4 bases and J gave up 2 bases, with 17 bases separating them. In germline, CDR1 is KGHSH, CDR2 LQKENI. CDR3 length: 16 residues. The DNA of the CDR3 is TGTGCCAGCTCACTCGCGGGCAGATCCTCAAACTATGGCTACACCTTC. It is translated as CASSLAGRSSNYGYTF.

This clone was counted a few times. J is TRBJ1-6 and V is TRBV2; no reliable D call. This CDR3 is 14 amino acids long. Trimming left V 4 bases short and J 7 bases short, with 11 bases between. Germline CDR1 is SNHLY and CDR2 is FYNNEI. The DNA of the CDR3 is TGTGCCAGCAGTGTCGGGCAGCGAAATTCACCCCTCCACTTT. Protein sequence: CASSVGQRNSPLHF.

This chain links TRBV5-6 with TRBJ2-7; tentatively, D is TRBD1 (6 bases). The CDR3 covers 14 residues. The germline V gene has CDR1 SGHDT and CDR2 YYEEEE. Deletions cut 4 bases from V and 2 bases from J, with 13 bases between. This CDR3 reads CASSGGQYPYEQYF. The CDR3 region has the DNA TGTGCCAGCAGCGGCGGACAGTACCCCTACGAGCAGTACTTC.

This chain uses TRBV4-3 with TRBJ2-1; 8 bases line up with TRBD2. The length of the CDR3 is 16 residues. The germline CDR1 and CDR2 sequences are LGHNA and YSLEER. V trimming: 4 bases; J trimming: 4 bases; junction bases outside the gene matches: 9. The CDR3 DNA is TGCGCCAGCAGCCTCATTTTAAGCGGGGGTTACAATGAGCAGTTCTTC. Translation: CASSLILSGGYNEQFF.

The chain uses TRBV2 and TRBJ1-3; D not resolved. The CDR3 runs 15 residues. Trimming took off 4 bases at V and 0 bases at J, with 10 bases between the two ends. Germline V gives CDR1 SNHLY, CDR2 FYNNEI. The CDR3 DNA sequence: TGTGCCAGCAGTGTACTTCGGACCTCTGGAAACACCATATATTTT. As protein: CASSVLRTSGNTIYF.

The gene calls are TRBV3-1 (or the pseudogene TRBV3-2) and TRBJ1-1; D might be TRBD1 (6 bases). V was shortened by 4 bases and J by 4 bases, with 16 bases between the two germline ends. Germline V lookup: CDR1 LGHDT, CDR2 YNNKEL (reference sequence). This CDR3 is built from 15 residues. This CDR3 is CASSPFDRPGTEAFF. The CDR3 region has the DNA TGTGCCAGCAGCCCATTCGACAGGCCCGGCACTGAAGCTTTCTTT.

The rearrangement uses TRBV28 and TRBJ2-1; 7 bases match TRBD1. V gave up 6 bases and J gave up 0 bases; unmatched junction bases: 2. The CDR3 runs to 14 residues. The germline gives CDR1 MDHEN, CDR2 SYDVKM. The CDR3 DNA sequence: TGTGCCAGCAGGGGACAGACCTCCTACAATGAGCAGTTCTTC. The encoded protein is CASRGQTSYNEQFF.